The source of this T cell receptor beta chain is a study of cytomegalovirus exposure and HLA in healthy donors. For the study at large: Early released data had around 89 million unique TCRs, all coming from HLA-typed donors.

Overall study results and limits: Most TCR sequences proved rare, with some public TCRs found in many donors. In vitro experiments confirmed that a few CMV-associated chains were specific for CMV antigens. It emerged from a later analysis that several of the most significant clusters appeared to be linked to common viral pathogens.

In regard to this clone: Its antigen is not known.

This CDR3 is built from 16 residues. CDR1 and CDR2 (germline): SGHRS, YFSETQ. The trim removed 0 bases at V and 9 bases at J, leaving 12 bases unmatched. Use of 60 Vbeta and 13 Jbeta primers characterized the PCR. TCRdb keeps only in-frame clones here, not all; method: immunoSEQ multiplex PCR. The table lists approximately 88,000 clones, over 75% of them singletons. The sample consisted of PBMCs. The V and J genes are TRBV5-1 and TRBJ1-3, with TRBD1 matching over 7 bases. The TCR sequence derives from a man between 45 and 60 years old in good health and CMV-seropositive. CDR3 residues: CASSLGGLTGASTIYF. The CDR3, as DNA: TGCGCCAGCAGCTTGGGGGGCCTAACAGGGGCCTCCACCATATATTTT.